A selection of T cell receptor beta chains follows, all from one sample in a study of monozygotic twins with inflammatory bowel disease. TCRdb re-analyzed the 5' RACE reads; it lists each CDR3 protein once, without DNA. The clone table shows about 380,000 distinct CDR3 sequences, with the ten largest holding around 2.6%. The sequencing sample was made of blood. These TCRs come from a human donor with ulcerative colitis or Crohn's disease, or a healthy co-twin of an affected twin (not recorded which). Both conserved end residues are part of each CDR3.

TRBJ1-1	TRBV12-3/TRBV12-4	CASSPPQGPEAFF
TRBJ2-5	TRBV7-9	CASSFGLAVETQYF
TRBJ2-4	TRBV20-1	CSARDSERVLAKNIQYF
TRBJ2-7	TRBV6-2/TRBV6-3	CASSDISYEQYF
TRBJ2-7	TRBV7-2	CASSFQGTPISEQYF
TRBJ2-1	TRBV3-1	CASSQDLAGRLNEQFF
TRBJ2-1	TRBV6-4	CASSDLGWGEQFF
TRBJ2-3	TRBV28	CASSFLSGTDTQYF
TRBJ2-1	TRBV20-1	CSARGVGKQFF
TRBJ2-7	TRBV20-1	CSAGRASGVYEQYF
TRBJ1-6	TRBV12-3/TRBV12-4	CASSFIRTSYNSPLHF
TRBJ2-2	TRBV2	CASRNTGELFF
TRBJ2-7	TRBV27	CASSGDGGSYEQYF
TRBJ2-1	TRBV7-2	CASSPTGRVREQFF
TRBJ2-1	TRBV7-2	CASSPGRNNEQFF
TRBJ2-2	TRBV9	CASSVAASSGVNTGELFF
TRBJ2-6	TRBV11-2	CASSLRANPGQVHSGANVLTF
TRBJ2-4	TRBV2	CASSSSGTGGHIQYF
TRBJ1-2	TRBV4-2	CASSQTGGNGGYTF
TRBJ2-3	TRBV24-1	CATSGGGADTQYF
TRBJ1-1	TRBV7-6	CASSPRGLVRPEAFF
TRBJ1-3	TRBV20-1	CSATPTGGGSSGNTIYF
TRBJ2-3	TRBV28	CASSLGRQATQYF